The source of this TCR beta chain is a study of identical twins. The study's findings and limits: Clonotypes of the beta chain that were abundant in cord blood carried fewer insertions (memory repertoires showed none).

V lost 1 base, J lost 4 bases, and 11 bases lay in between. In germline, CDR1 is SGHTA, CDR2 FQGNSA. The CDR3 is 14 amino acids. This clonotype was found once. Its antigen remains unidentified. The conserved phenylalanine or tryptophan is not found at the CDR3 terminus, so this likely reflects a read error. MiXCR, run by TCRdb on the 5' RACE reads, gives a single entry per CDR3 protein. The sample has approximately 1.8 million distinct CDR3 sequences, about 31% seen once. This sequence joins TRBV7-2 and TRBJ2-7; tentatively, D is TRBD2 (5 bases). This sequence originates from a newborn girl in good health. The sample was cord blood. The DNA for the CDR3 is TGTGCCAGCAGCTTAGTTTCGGGGAAGTACGAGCAGTACTTA. Translating it yields CASSLVSGKYEQYL.